This T cell receptor (beta chain) was documented in a study of cytomegalovirus exposure and HLA in healthy donors. Germline-derived CDR1 and CDR2 are SGHDT and YYEEEE. The CDR3 contains 13 residues. The germline V and J ends were trimmed by 4 bases and 4 bases, with 10 bases remaining between them. Overall study results and limits: Most CMV-associated TCR beta chains appeared HLA-restricted in a later analysis. Earlier analysis found most TCR beta V segments productive about 87% or about 30% of the time. As confirmed in vitro, a few CMV-associated chains were specific for CMV antigens. Presence/absence analyses took donor sequencing depth as roughly uniform.

This clone was counted only a few times. What it binds is unknown. Amplification used 60 Vbeta primers and 13 Jbeta primers. TCRdb keeps only in-frame clones here, not all; method: immunoSEQ multiplex PCR. In the table there are 150,000 to 200,000 clones, 76% of which are singletons. The clonotype originates from a man younger than 30 in good health and CMV-seronegative. The chain uses TRBV5-6 and TRBJ2-3, with a weak D call TRBD2 (5 bases). The sample taken for sequencing was PBMCs. CDR3 in amino acids: CASSLTRADTQYF. The CDR3 DNA follows: TGTGCCAGCAGCCTAACTAGGGCAGATACGCAGTATTTT.